The 11 T cell receptor beta chains presented below share a single source sample, sequenced in a study of blood T cell repertoires in COVID-19. This table comes from immunoSEQ multiplex PCR, and its TCRdb copy is limited to in-frame clones, with some not included. The data contain some 250,000 clones, approximately 84% of them singletons. The sample comprised PBMCs or T cells enriched from blood (not recorded which). The receptors stem from a man aged 35-49 years who had recovered from COVID-19.

The V gene is TRBV6-5, the J gene TRBJ1-5; 7 bases match TRBD1. This CDR3 has 13 amino acids. V trimming: 4 bases; J trimming: 4 bases; junction bases outside the gene matches: 1. Germline loops: CDR1 MNHEY, CDR2 SVGAGI. The CDR3 DNA sequence: TGTGCCAGCAGTTTGACAGGGAATCAGCCCCAGCATTTT. Translated: CASSLTGNQPQHF.

This clone turned up a few times. The chain joins TRBV7-3 to TRBJ2-2; possible D gene TRBD2, 7 bases. Germline V gene lookup returns CDR1 SGHTA and CDR2 FQGTGA. CDR3 length: 15 amino acids. V lost 5 bases to trimming and J lost 4 bases, with 14 bases between them. The CDR3 nucleotides read TGTGCCAGCAGCCCGGGGGGCGGAGGCACCGGGGAGCTGTTTTTT. As protein: CASSPGGGGTGELFF.

This clone has only one observation. V gene TRBV6-2 or TRBV6-3 combines with J gene TRBJ2-1; 8 positions agree with TRBD2. The CDR3 extends over 14 amino acids. Germline V CDR1 and CDR2: MNHEY, SVGEGT. Losses at the gene ends were 6 bases for V and 6 bases for J; bases not matched to a gene: 7. CDR3 in DNA: TGTGCCAGCAGCCCCGCGGGGGGCCCCAATGAGCAGTTCTTC. The encoded protein is CASSPAGGPNEQFF.

This chain connects TRBV11-2 to TRBJ1-5, with D perhaps matching TRBD1 (5 bases). The CDR3 runs to 15 residues. V was trimmed by 6 bases and J by 7 bases, leaving 19 bases between them. Germline CDR1 SGHAT, CDR2 FQNNGV. This chain's CDR3 is CASSTDPGGRQPQHF. The DNA for the CDR3 is TGTGCCAGCAGTACTGACCCGGGGGGAAGGCAGCCCCAGCATTTT. Full variable domain (remainder filled in from reference TRBV11-2 and TRBJ1-5): EAGVAQSPRYKIIEKRQSVAFWCNPISGHATLYWYQQILGQGPKLLIQFQNNGVVDDSQLPKDRFSAERLKGVDSTLKIQPAKLEDSAVYLCASSTDPGGRQPQHFGDGTRLSIL.

The chain couples TRBV7-9 to TRBJ1-1; 9 positions agree with TRBD1. This CDR3 is built from 15 residues. The germline V gene encodes CDR1 SEHNR and CDR2 FQNEAQ (reference sequence). V lost 3 bases, J lost 2 bases, and 4 bases stayed unmatched. The CDR3 protein is CASSFRQGGNTEAFF. In nucleotides, the CDR3 is TGTGCCAGCAGCTTTAGACAGGGGGGTAACACTGAAGCTTTCTTT.

The genes are TRBV27 and TRBJ2-7, with 7 bases fitting TRBD2. The CDR3 has 13 amino acids. The V segment lost 2 bases and the J segment 4 bases; nucleotides outside the gene matches: 2. Looked up from germline, CDR1 is MNHEY and CDR2 is SMNVEV (reference sequence). Here the CDR3 DNA reads TGTGCCAGCAGTTTAGCTAGCGGATACGAGCAGTACTTC. It translates to CASSLASGYEQYF.

Many counts were recorded for this clone. The chain couples TRBV9 to TRBJ2-3, with 10 nucleotides matching TRBD2. V lost 4 bases, J lost 5 bases, and 7 bases stayed unmatched. This CDR3 contains 15 residues. Germline CDR1 and CDR2: SGDLS and YYNGEE. CDR3 sequence (DNA): TGTGCCAGCAGCTGGGGACTAGCGAATGGAGATACGCAGTATTTT. Protein: CASSWGLANGDTQYF.

The chain is built from TRBV28 and TRBJ2-7, with TRBD2 as a possible D gene (6 bases). With 8 bases removed from V and 6 bases from J, the gap between germline ends came to 11 bases. CDR3 length: 11 residues. Germline-derived CDR1 and CDR2 are MDHEN and SYDVKM. The CDR3 coding sequence is TGTGCCAGCCACGGACTACTCGAGCAGTACTTC. This gives the protein CASHGLLEQYF.

This clone occurred once. This chain uses TRBV5-5 with TRBJ1-2, with a weak D call TRBD1 (6 bases). The CDR3 loop spans 12 amino acids. V lost 4 bases, J lost 9 bases, and 13 bases lay in between. Germline loops: CDR1 SGHKS, CDR2 YYEKEE (reference sequence). The CDR3 nucleotides read TGTGCCAGCAGCGTTACCCGGGACAGCTACACCTTC. Protein product: CASSVTRDSYTF.

The chain combines TRBV24-1 with TRBJ2-1, with 8 bases that match TRBD2. The CDR3 is 13 residues long. CDR1 is KGHDR, CDR2 SFDVKD, per germline. The ends lost 2 bases at V and 15 bases at J; junction bases unmatched: 8. CDR3 in DNA: TGTGCCACCAGTGATTGGCCGGCGGGAGGTGTGTTCTTC. It yields the protein CATSDWPAGGVFF.

V and J are TRBV5-1 and TRBJ1-1; 7 bases agree with TRBD1. Per germline, CDR1 SGHRS and CDR2 YFSETQ. V lost 0 bases and J lost 8; bases outside the gene matches: 4. CDR3 size: 13 residues. CDR3 nucleotides: TGCGCCAGCAGCTTGGGGACAGGCAGGGAAGCTTTCTTT. Translation gives CASSLGTGREAFF.